Following are 29 T cell receptor beta chains from one sample sequenced in a study of blood T cell repertoires in COVID-19. This table comes from immunoSEQ multiplex PCR, and its TCRdb copy is limited to in-frame clones, with some not included. The sample contains about 240,000 clones, around 86% of which appear only once. The sample comprised peripheral blood. Receptors were obtained from a man aged 25-45 years who had recovered from COVID-19.

The rearrangement uses TRBV6-6 and TRBJ1-4; D is perhaps TRBD1 (5 bases). With 7 bases removed from V and 10 bases from J, the gap between germline ends came to 19 bases. Germline CDR1 and CDR2: MNHNY and SVGAGI (reference sequence). This CDR3 contains 14 residues. Here the CDR3 reads CASTLAEAGGKLFF. The CDR3 DNA reads TGTGCCAGCACCCTTGCGGAAGCCGGGGGAAAACTGTTTTTT.

The chain uses TRBV18 and TRBJ1-4; D may be TRBD1 (5 bases). This CDR3 is 14 amino acids long. Trimming removed 6 bases at V and 3 bases at J, with 11 bases between. Germline CDR1 KGHSH, CDR2 LQKENI. The CDR3 here is CASSQETANEKLFF. The CDR3 DNA is TGTGCCAGCTCGCAGGAGACAGCTAATGAAAAACTGTTTTTT.

The chain couples TRBV18 to TRBJ1-3, with a possible D match to TRBD1 (6 bases). Germline V gives CDR1 KGHSH, CDR2 LQKENI. The CDR3 extends over 15 amino acids. V was shortened by 1 base and J by 2 bases, with 9 bases between the two germline ends. The CDR3 nucleotides are TGTGCCAGCTCACCACAGGGGGTTCCTGGAAACACCATATATTTT. It is translated as CASSPQGVPGNTIYF.

The V gene is TRBV18, the J gene TRBJ2-3; 9 bases map to TRBD1. The CDR3 covers 15 residues. After removal of 5 bases from V and 2 bases from J, the junction contained 5 bases not matched to a gene. Germline lookup yields CDR1 KGHSH and CDR2 LQKENI. In nucleotides, the CDR3 is TGTGCCAGCTCAGGAACAGGGGGCATCACAGATACGCAGTATTTT. This translates into CASSGTGGITDTQYF.

V usage is TRBV7-8 and J usage is TRBJ1-2; 7 bases line up with TRBD1. The CDR3 is 14 amino acids. CDR1 and CDR2 from the germline V gene are SGHVS and FQNEAQ. Unmatched junction bases numbered 7, after V lost 4 bases and J lost 5 bases. CDR3 sequence: CASSSTGQSYGYTF. The CDR3 DNA follows: TGTGCCAGCAGCTCCACGGGACAGAGTTATGGCTACACCTTC.

This clone was seen a few times. The rearrangement links TRBV19 to TRBJ2-1, with D unclear. This CDR3 region has 12 residues. Trimming took 6 bases from V and 9 from J, leaving 12 bases between them. In germline, CDR1 is LNHDA, CDR2 SQIVND (reference sequence). As DNA, the CDR3 is TGTGCCAGTAGACGTCGGAGTGGTGAGCAGTTCTTC. Translated: CASRRRSGEQFF.

The chain couples TRBV28 to TRBJ2-2; D remains unclear. Between the trimmed V and J ends, which lost 3 bases and 8 bases, there was a span of 13 bases. Germline CDR1 is MDHEN and CDR2 is SYDVKM. The CDR3 spans 14 residues. The CDR3 protein is CASSFLSAGGELFF. The CDR3 bases are TGTGCCAGCAGTTTTTTGTCAGCCGGGGGGGAGCTGTTTTTT.

Only one count was recorded for this clone. This chain connects TRBV4-1 to TRBJ2-1; 7 bases map to TRBD2. V gave up 4 bases and J gave up 9 bases; unmatched junction bases: 12. The CDR3 has 15 residues. CDR1 is MGHRA, CDR2 YSYEKL, per germline. The CDR3 coding sequence is TGCGCCAGCAGCCTCCCCGGACTAGTAAAGGGTGAGCAGTTCTTC. Translating gives CASSLPGLVKGEQFF.

The V call is TRBV11-2, the J call TRBJ1-3, with D uncertain. The CDR3 extends over 13 amino acids. Trimming pared 3 bases from V and 4 bases from J, leaving 7 bases between. The germline V gene has CDR1 SGHAT and CDR2 FQNNGV. The CDR3 sequence is CASSFSSGNTIYF. The CDR3 DNA reads TGTGCCAGCAGCTTTAGTAGCGGAAACACCATATATTTT.

The chain links TRBV29-1 to TRBJ2-7; perhaps TRBD1 as D (6 bases). CDR3 length: 13 amino acids. V was shortened by 4 bases and J by 2 bases, with 12 bases between the two germline ends. From germline, CDR1 is SQVTM and CDR2 ANQGSEA. The CDR3 sequence: CSVGAGDPYEQYF. CDR3 coding DNA: TGCAGCGTTGGGGCAGGGGATCCCTACGAGCAGTACTTC.

The rearrangement joins TRBV10-3 to TRBJ1-4; 7 bases align to TRBD1. Germline V gene lookup returns CDR1 ENHRY and CDR2 SYGVKD. This CDR3 comprises 14 residues. The ends lost 6 bases at V and 2 bases at J; junction bases unmatched: 3. CDR3 sequence: CAISGGQTNEKLFF. The DNA for the CDR3 is TGTGCCATCAGCGGGGGACAGACTAATGAAAAACTGTTTTTT.

The rearrangement uses TRBV4-2 and TRBJ2-1; perhaps TRBD2 as D (5 bases). This CDR3 has 16 amino acids. The V end was cut by 1 base, the J end by 4 bases, with 14 bases between. Germline assignment: CDR1 LGHNA and CDR2 YNFKEQ. The CDR3 protein is CASSQAARLQYNEQFF. The DNA for the CDR3 is TGTGCCAGCAGCCAAGCAGCGCGACTACAGTACAATGAGCAGTTCTTC.

The chain couples TRBV5-1 to TRBJ2-3; 12 bases line up with TRBD2. The CDR3 is made up of 17 amino acids. Trimming took 0 bases from V and 1 from J; bases not matched to a gene: 3. The germline V gene has CDR1 SGHRS and CDR2 YFSETQ. The CDR3 reads CASSLAPSGGGTDTQYF. CDR3 nucleotides: TGCGCCAGCAGCTTGGCTCCTAGCGGGGGGGGCACAGATACGCAGTATTTT. Combining the CDR3 with reference TRBV5-1 and TRBJ2-3 gives the whole variable domain KAGVTQTPRYLIKTRGQQVTLSCSPISGHRSVSWYQQTPGQGLQFLFEYFSETQRNKGNFPGRFSGRQFSNSRSEMNVSTLELGDSALYLCASSLAPSGGGTDTQYFGPGTRLTVL.

The sample holds a few counts of this clone. This sequence joins TRBV9 and TRBJ2-1; possible D gene TRBD1, 5 bases. Trimming removed 0 bases from V and 10 bases from J, with 11 bases in between. CDR1 SGDLS and CDR2 YYNGEE come from the germline V gene. The CDR3 runs to 13 residues. The CDR3 region is CASSVGGEGEQFF. The CDR3 DNA sequence: TGTGCCAGCAGCGTAGGGGGCGAAGGGGAGCAGTTCTTC.

This clone was seen a single time. J is TRBJ2-3 and V is TRBV28; the match to TRBD2 covers 8 bases. The CDR3 spans 15 residues. The ends lost 6 bases at V and 6 bases at J; junction bases unmatched: 11. From germline, CDR1 is MDHEN and CDR2 SYDVKM. CDR3 in amino acids: CASRSPGGAYDTQYF. CDR3 DNA sequence: TGTGCCAGCAGGTCCCCGGGGGGGGCGTACGATACGCAGTATTTT.

This clone was seen just once. The chain joins TRBV6-7 to TRBJ2-3; D possibly corresponds to TRBD2 (5 bases). TRBV6-7 is an ORF, with its function uncertain. The CDR3 length is 17 residues. The V and J ends lost 6 bases and 3 bases respectively, with 22 bases between them. CDR3 coding DNA: TGTGCCAGCAGCCCCCCCCGGGGAAGTCGGAGGACAGATACGCAGTATTTT. It is translated as CASSPPRGSRRTDTQYF.

The rearrangement uses TRBV7-2 and TRBJ2-2, with D unresolved. The ends were cut back, 2 bases at V and 5 bases at J, with 9 bases in the middle. Germline V gene lookup returns CDR1 SGHTA and CDR2 FQGNSA. The CDR3 sequence is 14 residues long. CDR3 nucleotide sequence: TGTGCCAGCAGCTTAAACCGACAAACCGGGGAGCTGTTTTTT. This translates into CASSLNRQTGELFF.

The chain combines TRBV29-1 with TRBJ2-7, with D perhaps TRBD1 (6 bases). V lost 1 base and J 1 base, leaving 8 bases between the germline ends. CDR1 SQVTM and CDR2 ANQGSEA come from the germline V gene. There are 13 residues in the CDR3. The DNA for the CDR3 is TGCAGCGTTGAAGGAGGGGGATCCTACGAGCAGTACTTC. This gives the protein CSVEGGGSYEQYF.

The chain couples TRBV11-2 to TRBJ2-7; no reliable D call. Germline loops: CDR1 SGHAT, CDR2 FQNNGV. The CDR3 spans 11 residues. The CDR3 loop is CASSRAYEQCV. DNA for the CDR3: TGTGCCAGCAGCCGAGCGTACGAGCAGTGCGTC.

Here the CDR3 reads CASSSRRANYGYTF. The CDR3 nucleotides are TGTGCCAGCAGTTCTCGGAGAGCGAACTATGGCTACACCTTC. The chain joins TRBV27 to TRBJ1-2, with D uncertain. The V end was cut by 4 bases, the J end by 2 bases, with 11 bases between. This CDR3 comprises 14 residues. In germline, CDR1 is MNHEY, CDR2 SMNVEV (reference sequence).

This clone was observed once. The CDR3 sequence is CASSRGTASSYEQYV. CDR3 sequence (DNA): TGCGCCAGCAGCCGAGGGACAGCGAGCTCCTACGAGCAGTACGTC. The chain is built from TRBV5-1 and TRBJ2-7; 7 nucleotides agree with TRBD1. CDR3 size: 15 residues. The germline V gene has CDR1 SGHRS and CDR2 YFSETQ. The V and J ends lost 4 bases and 0 bases, in that order; junction bases with no gene match: 7.

The V call is TRBV25-1, the J call TRBJ1-3; a possible D gene is TRBD1 (5 bases). Germline CDR1 is MGHDK and CDR2 is SYGVNS. CDR3 size: 17 residues. The V and J ends lost 1 base and 2 bases respectively, with 15 bases between them. The CDR3 DNA reads as TGTGCCAGCAGTGAATCCGCAGGGCTTCCCGCTGGAAACACCATATATTTT. Its protein is CASSESAGLPAGNTIYF. Full variable domain (outside the CDR3, taken from reference TRBV25-1 and TRBJ1-3): EADIYQTPRYLVIGTGKKITLECSQTMGHDKMYWYQQDPGMELHLIHYSYGVNSTEKGDLSSESTVSRIRTEHFPLTLESARPSHTSQYLCASSESAGLPAGNTIYFGEGSWLTVV.

This CDR3 is CASSQDQGQPSAFF. CDR3 coding DNA: TGTGCCAGCAGCCAAGATCAGGGACAACCTAGCGCTTTCTTT. V usage is TRBV3-1 (or the pseudogene TRBV3-2) and J usage is TRBJ1-1; TRBD1 might be the D (6 bases). Trimming cost V 0 bases and J 11 bases, with 16 bases left between them. Germline CDR1 is LGHDT and CDR2 is YNNKEL (reference sequence). The length of the CDR3 is 14 residues.

V and J are TRBV3-1 (or the pseudogene TRBV3-2) and TRBJ2-1, with TRBD2 matching 9 bases. Trimming removed 4 bases from V and 9 bases from J; junction bases left unmatched: 16. This CDR3 comprises 17 residues. In germline, CDR1 is LGHDT, CDR2 YNNKEL (reference sequence). CDR3 loop: CASSRNEGLAGSGEQFF. The CDR3 nucleotides read TGTGCCAGCAGCCGGAACGAAGGGCTAGCGGGGAGCGGTGAGCAGTTCTTC.

The chain joins TRBV3-1 (or the pseudogene TRBV3-2) to TRBJ2-3; a weak D match, TRBD2 (5 bases). CDR3 size: 14 residues. CDR1 is LGHDT and CDR2 is YNNKEL in the germline V gene (reference sequence). Trimming took off 1 base at V and 2 bases at J, with 7 bases between the two ends. The CDR3 DNA follows: TGTGCCAGCAGCCAAGGACTACCCACAGATACGCAGTATTTT. Its protein product is CASSQGLPTDTQYF.

This rearrangement joins TRBV29-1 to TRBJ1-2, with a tentative D call TRBD1 (5 bases). The CDR3 runs to 13 residues. CDR1 is SQVTM and CDR2 is ANQGSEA in the germline V gene. Trimming pared 3 bases from V and 3 bases from J, leaving 11 bases between. The chain's CDR3 is CSVEWTRDYGYTF. The CDR3 region has the DNA TGCAGCGTTGAGTGGACAAGGGACTATGGCTACACCTTC.

This clone was seen repeatedly, ten times or more. The V and J genes are TRBV18 and TRBJ1-2; 7 nucleotides match TRBD1. The CDR3 runs 19 residues. With 1 base clipped from V and 3 bases from J, the junction kept 17 bases outside the gene matches. Germline CDR1 reads KGHSH; CDR2 reads LQKENI. CDR3 amino acids: CASSPRAPGTGAWDYGYTF. The CDR3 bases are TGTGCCAGCTCACCACGGGCCCCCGGCACAGGGGCTTGGGACTATGGCTACACCTTC.

The chain carries TRBV27 and TRBJ2-7; D is unclear. Trimming pared 3 bases from V and 4 bases from J, leaving 4 bases between. CDR3 length: 11 residues. CDR1 is MNHEY and CDR2 is SMNVEV in the germline V gene (reference sequence). The CDR3 loop reads CASSFRYEQYF. The DNA for the CDR3 is TGTGCCAGCAGTTTCAGATACGAGCAGTACTTC.

The chain recombines TRBV18 with TRBJ1-2, with TRBD1 identical over 10 bases. CDR3 length equals 15 residues. CDR1 and CDR2 (germline): KGHSH, LQKENI. Losses at the gene ends were 3 bases for V and 3 bases for J; bases not matched to a gene: 4. CDR3 region: CASSPSGTGDYGYTF. For the CDR3, the DNA is TGTGCCAGCTCACCTTCTGGGACAGGGGACTATGGCTACACCTTC.